This TCR beta chain was retrieved from a study of T cells in Graves' hyperthyroidism and ophthalmopathy. Study at large: Peripheral blood was secured at the point of initial diagnosis, before any treatment. General study results and limits: A 13 V-J model separated ophthalmopathy from stable hyperthyroidism.

There are 16 residues in the CDR3. From germline, CDR1 is MDHEN and CDR2 SYDVKM. The V and J ends lost 6 bases and 3 bases respectively, with 17 bases between them. This clonotype has more than one count but fewer than ten. Its target is unknown. Authors of the study amplified TCR beta CDR3 regions from RNA transcripts. The primer set for the first-round RT-PCR of the TCR CDR3 was HTBI. MiXCR, run by TCRdb on the multiplex PCR reads, gives a single entry per CDR3 protein. The table records approximately 330,000 distinct CDR3 sequences, over 15% of them present only once. Across 18 months, stable Graves' hyperthyroidism was marked by no progression to ophthalmopathy. Clinicians diagnosed patients from clinical symptoms, serum thyroxine and TRAb, thyroid ultrasound and orbital computed tomography.

The J gene is TRBJ1-4, the V gene TRBV28; a possible D gene is TRBD1 (5 bases). The sequence came from a woman aged 45 to 65 with Graves' hyperthyroidism. Sequencing was done on a sample of blood. This chain's CDR3 is CASSLTRGESNEKLFF. The CDR3, as DNA: TGTGCCAGCAGCCTTACTCGGGGGGAATCTAATGAAAAACTGTTTTTT.